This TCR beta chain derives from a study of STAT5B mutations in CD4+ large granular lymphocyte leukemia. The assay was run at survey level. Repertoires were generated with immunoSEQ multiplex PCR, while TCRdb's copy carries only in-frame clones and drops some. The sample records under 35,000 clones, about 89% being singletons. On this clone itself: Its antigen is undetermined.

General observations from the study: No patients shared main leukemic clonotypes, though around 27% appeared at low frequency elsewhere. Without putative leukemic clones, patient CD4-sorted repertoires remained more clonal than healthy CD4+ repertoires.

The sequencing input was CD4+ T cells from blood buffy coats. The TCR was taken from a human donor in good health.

The CDR3: CASSLTDTQYF. Here the CDR3 DNA reads TGTGCCAGCAGCTTGACAGATACGCAGTATTTT. The chain carries TRBV5-4 and TRBJ2-3; D not certain. The ends were cut back, 1 base at V and 3 bases at J, with 0 bases in the middle. Germline V CDR1 and CDR2: SGHNT, YYREEE (reference sequence). The CDR3 is made up of 11 amino acids.